The 16 T cell receptor beta chains below all came from one sample that was sequenced in a study of cytomegalovirus exposure and HLA in healthy donors. Assay: immunoSEQ multiplex PCR; the TCRdb copy retains only in-frame clones and omits some. The sample shows 200,000 or so clones, 75% to 85% of them seen only once. The sequenced material came from PBMCs. Every receptor here comes from a woman under 40 in good health and CMV-seropositive.

The rearrangement joins TRBV6-5 to TRBJ1-1; D remains unclear. This CDR3 contains 13 residues. Germline CDR1 reads MNHEY; CDR2 reads SVGAGI. The germline V and J ends were trimmed by 6 bases and 4 bases, with 12 bases remaining between them. Here the CDR3 DNA reads TGTGCCAGCAGGGGGAGCCGTCCCACTGAAGCTTTCTTT. As protein: CASRGSRPTEAFF.

A few counts support this clone. This sequence joins TRBV6-5 and TRBJ2-3; D possibly corresponds to TRBD2 (5 bases). V lost 2 bases to trimming and J lost 4 bases, with 16 bases between them. The CDR3 extends over 16 amino acids. Germline assignment: CDR1 MNHEY and CDR2 SVGAGI. The CDR3 region has the DNA TGTGCCAGCAGTTACGGCCGGGGTACGACTGCAGATACGCAGTATTTT. The encoded protein is CASSYGRGTTADTQYF.

The V gene is TRBV18, the J gene TRBJ1-5; 7 nucleotides agree with TRBD1. The CDR3 sequence is 14 residues long. CDR1 is KGHSH, CDR2 LQKENI, per germline. With V trimmed by 4 bases and J by 2 bases, 2 bases remained unmatched. Written as DNA, the CDR3 is TGTGCCAGCTCACAGGGGGCTGGCAATCAGCCCCAGCATTTT. This sequence encodes CASSQGAGNQPQHF.

The chain carries TRBV5-1 and TRBJ2-7; D is perhaps TRBD1 (5 bases). Germline-derived CDR1 and CDR2 are SGHRS and YFSETQ. V lost 0 bases to trimming and J lost 2 bases, with 6 bases between them. The CDR3 contains 13 residues. The CDR3 spells CASSLEGPYEQYF. The CDR3 nucleotides read TGCGCCAGCAGCTTGGAGGGGCCCTACGAGCAGTACTTC.

This chain links TRBV13 with TRBJ2-7; the match to TRBD2 covers 7 bases. CDR3 length equals 15 residues. The V and J ends lost 5 bases and 2 bases, in that order; junction bases with no gene match: 9. Germline V gene data show CDR1 as PRHDT and CDR2 as FYEKMQ (reference sequence). The DNA for the CDR3 is TGTGCCAGCAGCCCAGCCCAGCGGGATCCCTACGAGCAGTACTTC. The encoded protein is CASSPAQRDPYEQYF. The whole variable domain, filled in from reference TRBV13 and TRBJ2-7, reads AAGVIQSPRHLIKEKRETATLKCYPIPRHDTVYWYQQGPGQDPQFLISFYEKMQSDKGSIPDRFSAQQFSDYHSELNMSSLELGDSALYFCASSPAQRDPYEQYFGPGTRLTVT.

V usage is TRBV7-6 and J usage is TRBJ2-1; maybe TRBD2 (8 bases). Germline V gives CDR1 SGHVS, CDR2 FNYEAQ. V dropped 4 bases and J dropped 7 bases, with 29 bases sitting between them. This CDR3 has 19 amino acids. The chain's CDR3 is CASSSTIGRDSGRGNEQFF. The CDR3 region has the DNA TGTGCCAGCAGCTCTACTATCGGCCGGGACAGCGGGAGAGGTAATGAGCAGTTCTTC.

This rearrangement joins TRBV12-2 to TRBJ2-7; the D call of TRBD1 is as the table states it, not checked on the DNA. TRBV12-2 is an annotated pseudogene. This CDR3 spans 15 amino acids. CDR3 DNA sequence: TGTGCAAGTCGCTCCATGGGACAGGGGGCATACGAGCAGTACTTC. It is translated as CASRSMGQGAYEQYF.

This chain links TRBV5-1 with TRBJ1-4; possible D gene TRBD1, 5 bases. The CDR3 covers 14 residues. The V end lost 1 base, the J end lost 6 bases, and 10 bases lay between the germline ends. Germline V lookup: CDR1 SGHRS, CDR2 YFSETQ. CDR3 residues: CASSLSGGDEKLFF. As DNA, the CDR3 is TGCGCCAGCAGCTTGAGTGGGGGGGATGAAAAACTGTTTTTT. Variable domain in full (rest from reference TRBV5-1 and TRBJ1-4): KAGVTQTPRYLIKTRGQQVTLSCSPISGHRSVSWYQQTPGQGLQFLFEYFSETQRNKGNFPGRFSGRQFSNSRSEMNVSTLELGDSALYLCASSLSGGDEKLFFGSGTQLSVL.

The chain is built from TRBV14 and TRBJ2-7; the match to TRBD1 covers 9 bases. V lost 5 bases and J lost 4; bases outside the gene matches: 6. The CDR3 is 14 residues long. Germline CDR1 reads SGHDN; CDR2 reads FVKESK. DNA of the CDR3: TGTGCCAGCAGCTCCGGGACAGGGTCATACGAGCAGTACTTC. This encodes CASSSGTGSYEQYF.

DNA of the CDR3: TGTGCCAGCAGCTTGGAGGGCGGGAGGGCAGAGACCCAGTACTTC. This codes for CASSLEGGRAETQYF. V usage is TRBV5-4 and J usage is TRBJ2-5; 9 bases are a match to TRBD2. CDR3 length: 15 amino acids. The germline V gene encodes CDR1 SGHNT and CDR2 YYREEE (reference sequence). The V gene end was trimmed by 0 bases and the J gene end by 4 bases; junction bases not matched to a gene: 4. Together with reference TRBV5-4 and TRBJ2-5, the CDR3 gives the full variable domain: ETGVTQSPTHLIKTRGQQVTLRCSSQSGHNTVSWYQQALGQGPQFIFQYYREEENGRGNFPPRFSGLQFPNYSSELNVNALELDDSALYLCASSLEGGRAETQYFGPGTRLLVL.

V usage is TRBV5-1 and J usage is TRBJ1-2, with TRBD1 matching over 8 bases. The junction had 15 bases not matched to a gene; V was cut back by 6 bases and J by 8 bases. CDR1 and CDR2 from the germline V gene are SGHRS and YFSETQ. CDR3 length: 15 residues. CDR3 bases: TGCGCCAGCACCCCGGAGGGGGCAGGGGGCGTCGGCTACACCTTC. This gives the protein CASTPEGAGGVGYTF.

The V gene is TRBV7-9, the J gene TRBJ2-1, with a possible D match to TRBD1 (6 bases). This CDR3 has 17 amino acids. Trimming took off 4 bases at V and 4 bases at J, with 20 bases between the two ends. Germline V gives CDR1 SEHNR, CDR2 FQNEAQ (reference sequence). The CDR3 coding sequence is TGTGCCAGCAGCTCCACACAGGGCCAAGGGGGTTACAATGAGCAGTTCTTC. Translation: CASSSTQGQGGYNEQFF.

The chain joins TRBV19 to TRBJ1-2, with TRBD1 identical over 9 bases. V lost 9 bases, J lost 2 bases, and 7 bases stayed unmatched. The germline V gene encodes CDR1 LNHDA and CDR2 SQIVND (reference sequence). The CDR3 covers 14 residues. The CDR3 bases are TGTGCCAGCAACCGGGACAGGGACAACTATGGCTACACCTTC. This encodes CASNRDRDNYGYTF.

The chain couples TRBV9 to TRBJ1-2; D perhaps matches TRBD1 (6 bases). The CDR3 consists of 15 residues. Germline CDR1 and CDR2: SGDLS and YYNGEE. Trimming took off 3 bases at V and 5 bases at J, with 17 bases between the two ends. CDR3 amino acids: CASSEPAQGRYGYTF. CDR3 DNA: TGTGCCAGCAGCGAGCCCGCTCAGGGGCGGTATGGCTACACCTTC.

This clone came up many times. CDR3 protein: CASSEFRGGELFF. The CDR3 nucleotides read TGTGCCAGCAGTGAGTTTCGGGGAGGGGAGCTGTTTTTT. The chain couples TRBV6-1 to TRBJ2-2, with a weak D call TRBD2 (5 bases). The V gene lost 3 bases and the J gene lost 8 bases, with 10 bases spanning the gap. Germline assignment: CDR1 MNHNS and CDR2 SASEGT. The CDR3 is 13 amino acids.

J is TRBJ2-7 and V is TRBV28; a weak D match, TRBD2 (6 bases). Germline V gene lookup returns CDR1 MDHEN and CDR2 SYDVKM. This CDR3 contains 16 residues. V was clipped by 5 bases and J by 6 bases, with 23 bases between them. Here the CDR3 reads CASSPSEASLRGEQYF. CDR3 bases: TGTGCCAGCAGTCCGTCCGAGGCCTCCCTGCGGGGCGAGCAGTACTTC.